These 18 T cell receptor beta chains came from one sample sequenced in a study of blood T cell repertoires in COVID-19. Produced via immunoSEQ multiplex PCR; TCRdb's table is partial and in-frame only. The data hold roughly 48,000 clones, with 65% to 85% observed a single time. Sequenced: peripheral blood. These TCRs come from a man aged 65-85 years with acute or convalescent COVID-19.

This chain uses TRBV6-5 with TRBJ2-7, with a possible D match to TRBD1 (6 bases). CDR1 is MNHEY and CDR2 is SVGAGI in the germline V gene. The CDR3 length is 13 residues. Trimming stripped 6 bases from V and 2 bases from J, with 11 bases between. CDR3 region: CASSKTGTYEQYF. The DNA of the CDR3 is TGTGCCAGCAGCAAAACAGGGACCTACGAGCAGTACTTC.

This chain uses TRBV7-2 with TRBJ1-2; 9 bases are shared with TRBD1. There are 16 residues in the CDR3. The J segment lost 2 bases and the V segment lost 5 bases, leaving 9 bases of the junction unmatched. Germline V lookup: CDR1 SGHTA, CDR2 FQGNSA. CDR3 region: CASSPQGATLNYGYTF. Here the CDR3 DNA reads TGTGCCAGCAGCCCACAGGGGGCTACCCTCAACTATGGCTACACCTTC.

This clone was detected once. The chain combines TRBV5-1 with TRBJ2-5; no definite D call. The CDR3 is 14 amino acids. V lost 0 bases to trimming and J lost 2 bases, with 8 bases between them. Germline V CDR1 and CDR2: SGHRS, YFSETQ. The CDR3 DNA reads TGCGCCAGCAGCTTGGCCGGGTGGCAAGAGACCCAGTACTTC. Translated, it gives CASSLAGWQETQYF.

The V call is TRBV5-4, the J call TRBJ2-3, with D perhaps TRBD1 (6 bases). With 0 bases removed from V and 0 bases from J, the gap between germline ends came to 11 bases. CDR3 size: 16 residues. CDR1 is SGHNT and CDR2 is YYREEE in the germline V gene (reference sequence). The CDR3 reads CASSLEGGTSTDTQYF. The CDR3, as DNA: TGTGCCAGCAGCTTGGAAGGGGGAACTAGCACAGATACGCAGTATTTT.

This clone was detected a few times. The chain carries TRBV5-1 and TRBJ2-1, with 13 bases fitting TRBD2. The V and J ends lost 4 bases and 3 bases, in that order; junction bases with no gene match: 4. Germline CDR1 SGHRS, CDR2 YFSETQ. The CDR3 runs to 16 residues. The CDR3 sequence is CASSTLAGGFYNEQFF. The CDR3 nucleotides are TGCGCCAGCAGCACACTAGCGGGGGGGTTCTACAATGAGCAGTTCTTC. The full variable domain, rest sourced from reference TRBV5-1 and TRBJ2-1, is KAGVTQTPRYLIKTRGQQVTLSCSPISGHRSVSWYQQTPGQGLQFLFEYFSETQRNKGNFPGRFSGRQFSNSRSEMNVSTLELGDSALYLCASSTLAGGFYNEQFFGPGTRLTVL.

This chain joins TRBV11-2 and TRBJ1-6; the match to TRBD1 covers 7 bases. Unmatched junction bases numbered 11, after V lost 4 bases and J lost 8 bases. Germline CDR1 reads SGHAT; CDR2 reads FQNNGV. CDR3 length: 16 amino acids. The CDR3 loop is CASSSGQTTRHSPLHF. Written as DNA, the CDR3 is TGTGCCAGCAGCTCGGGACAGACCACGCGACATTCACCCCTCCACTTT.

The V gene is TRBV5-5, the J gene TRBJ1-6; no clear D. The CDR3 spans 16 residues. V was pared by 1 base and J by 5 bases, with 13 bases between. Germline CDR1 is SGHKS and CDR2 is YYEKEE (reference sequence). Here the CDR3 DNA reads TGTGCCAGCAGCTTGTTTTCGAGGATCGATAATTCACCCCTCCACTTT. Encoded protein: CASSLFSRIDNSPLHF.

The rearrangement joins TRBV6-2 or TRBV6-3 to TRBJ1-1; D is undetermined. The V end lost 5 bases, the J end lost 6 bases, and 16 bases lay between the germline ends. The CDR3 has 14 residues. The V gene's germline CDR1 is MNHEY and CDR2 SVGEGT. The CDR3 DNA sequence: TGTGCCAGCAGTGGTAACAGTTGGTACGCTGAAGCTTTCTTT. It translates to CASSGNSWYAEAFF.

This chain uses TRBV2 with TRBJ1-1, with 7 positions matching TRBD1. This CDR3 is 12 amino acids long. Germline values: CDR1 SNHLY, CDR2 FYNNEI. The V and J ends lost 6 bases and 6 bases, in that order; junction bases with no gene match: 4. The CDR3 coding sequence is TGTGCCAGCAGCCTAGGACAGGCTGAAGCTTTCTTT. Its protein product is CASSLGQAEAFF.

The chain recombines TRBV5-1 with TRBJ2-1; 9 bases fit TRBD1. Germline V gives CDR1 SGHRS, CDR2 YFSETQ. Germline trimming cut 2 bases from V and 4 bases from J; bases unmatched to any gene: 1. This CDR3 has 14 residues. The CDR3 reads CASSFGQGYNEQFF. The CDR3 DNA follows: TGCGCCAGCAGCTTTGGACAGGGGTACAATGAGCAGTTCTTC.

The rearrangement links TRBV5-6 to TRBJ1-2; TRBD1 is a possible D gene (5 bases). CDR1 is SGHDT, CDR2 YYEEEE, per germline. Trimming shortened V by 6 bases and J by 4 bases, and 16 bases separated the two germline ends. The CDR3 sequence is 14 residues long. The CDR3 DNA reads TGTGCCAGCACCCTTGGGGGGTTTGGCTATGGCTACACCTTC. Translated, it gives CASTLGGFGYGYTF.

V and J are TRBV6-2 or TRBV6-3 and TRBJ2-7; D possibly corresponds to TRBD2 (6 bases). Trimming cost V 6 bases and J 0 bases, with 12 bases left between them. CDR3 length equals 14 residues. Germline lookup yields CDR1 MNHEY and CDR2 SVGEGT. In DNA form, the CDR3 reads TGTGCCAGCAGCGCGAGCGGGTACTCCTACGAGCAGTACTTC. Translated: CASSASGYSYEQYF.

CDR3 loop: CASSLTQRGEKLFF. The CDR3 nucleotides read TGCGCCAGCAGCCTGACACAACGGGGTGAAAAACTGTTTTTT. The chain uses TRBV5-1 and TRBJ1-4; D remains unclear. The germline CDR1 and CDR2 sequences are SGHRS and YFSETQ. V dropped 4 bases and J dropped 7 bases, with 14 bases sitting between them. This CDR3 is 14 amino acids long. Variable domain in full (rest from reference TRBV5-1 and TRBJ1-4): KAGVTQTPRYLIKTRGQQVTLSCSPISGHRSVSWYQQTPGQGLQFLFEYFSETQRNKGNFPGRFSGRQFSNSRSEMNVSTLELGDSALYLCASSLTQRGEKLFFGSGTQLSVL.

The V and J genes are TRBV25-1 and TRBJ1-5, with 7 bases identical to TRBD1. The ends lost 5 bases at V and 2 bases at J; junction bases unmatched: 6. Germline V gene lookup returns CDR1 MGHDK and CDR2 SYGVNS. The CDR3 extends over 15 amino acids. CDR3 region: CASSKTGAGNQPQHF. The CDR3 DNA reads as TGTGCCAGCAGTAAAACAGGGGCTGGCAATCAGCCCCAGCATTTT.

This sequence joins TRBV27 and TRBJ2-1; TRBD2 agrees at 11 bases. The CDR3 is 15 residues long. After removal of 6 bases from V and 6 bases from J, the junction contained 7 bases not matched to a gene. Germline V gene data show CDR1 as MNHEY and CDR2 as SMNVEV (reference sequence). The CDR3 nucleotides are TGTGCCAGCAGCCCGGGACTAGCGGCAGGCAATGAGCAGTTCTTC. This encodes CASSPGLAAGNEQFF.

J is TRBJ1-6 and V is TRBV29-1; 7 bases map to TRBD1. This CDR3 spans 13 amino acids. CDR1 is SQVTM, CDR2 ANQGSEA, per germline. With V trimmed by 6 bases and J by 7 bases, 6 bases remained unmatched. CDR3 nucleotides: TGCAGCGTCGCGGGACAGAAGAATTCACCCCTCCACTTT. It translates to CSVAGQKNSPLHF.

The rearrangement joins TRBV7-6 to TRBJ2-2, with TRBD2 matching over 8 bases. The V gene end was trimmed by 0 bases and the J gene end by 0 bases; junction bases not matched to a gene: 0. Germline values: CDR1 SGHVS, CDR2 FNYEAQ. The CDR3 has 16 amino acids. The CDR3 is CASSLASGANTGELFF. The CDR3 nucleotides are TGTGCCAGCAGCTTAGCTAGCGGGGCGAACACCGGGGAGCTGTTTTTT.

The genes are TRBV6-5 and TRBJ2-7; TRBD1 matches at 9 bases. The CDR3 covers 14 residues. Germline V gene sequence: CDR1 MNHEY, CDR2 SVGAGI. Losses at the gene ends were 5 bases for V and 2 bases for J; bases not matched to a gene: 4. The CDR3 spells CASSLTGGAYEQYF. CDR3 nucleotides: TGTGCCAGCAGTCTGACAGGGGGGGCCTACGAGCAGTACTTC.